The clone carrying this T cell receptor beta chain was seen a handful of times. Its cognate antigen is unknown. Antigen-specific CD4+ T cells were first expanded with viral peptide pools by the ViraFEST assay and only then sequenced. Investigators separated out CD4+ T cells once about eleven days of culture had passed. The person's infection with SARS-CoV-2, confirmed by PCR, took place between March and December 2020. This record belongs to a study of vaccination effects on CD4 cells after COVID-19. The method was immunoSEQ multiplex PCR; TCRdb's version includes in-frame clones alone and lacks a portion of them. Found here are about 45,000 clones, about three quarters of them singletons; the top ten hold 25% to 30%. V was clipped by 5 bases and J by 2 bases, with 13 bases between them. Germline V gene data show CDR1 as SEHNR and CDR2 as FQNEAQ (reference sequence). The CDR3 is 14 amino acids.

The sequenced sample was CD4+ T cells from PBMCs cultured with a peptide pool, obtained before COVID-19 vaccination. This TCR came from a human donor who had a prior SARS-CoV-2 infection. The chain employs TRBV7-9 and TRBJ2-7; the D gene could be TRBD1 or TRBD2 (5 bases each). DNA of the CDR3: TGTGCCAGCAGCCCGACGGGACCCCCCTACGAGCAGTACTTC. This codes for CASSPTGPPYEQYF.